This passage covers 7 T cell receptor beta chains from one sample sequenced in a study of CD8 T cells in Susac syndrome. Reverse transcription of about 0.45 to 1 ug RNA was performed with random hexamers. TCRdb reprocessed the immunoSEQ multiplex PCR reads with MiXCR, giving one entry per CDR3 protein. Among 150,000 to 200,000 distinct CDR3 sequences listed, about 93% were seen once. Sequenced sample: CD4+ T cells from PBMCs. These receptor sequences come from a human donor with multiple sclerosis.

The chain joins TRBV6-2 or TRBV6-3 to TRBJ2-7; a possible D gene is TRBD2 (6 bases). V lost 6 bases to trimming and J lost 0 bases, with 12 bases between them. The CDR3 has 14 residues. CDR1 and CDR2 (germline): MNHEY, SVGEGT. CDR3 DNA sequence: TGTGCCAGCAGGGACGGGACTCACTCCTACGAGCAGTACTTC. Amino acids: CASRDGTHSYEQYF.

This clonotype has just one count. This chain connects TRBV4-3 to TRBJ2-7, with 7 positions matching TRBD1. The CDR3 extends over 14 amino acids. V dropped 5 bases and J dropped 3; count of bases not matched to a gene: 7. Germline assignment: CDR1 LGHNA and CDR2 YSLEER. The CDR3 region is CASSAQTGSYEQYF. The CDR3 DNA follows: TGCGCCAGCAGCGCACAGACAGGGAGCTACGAGCAGTACTTC.

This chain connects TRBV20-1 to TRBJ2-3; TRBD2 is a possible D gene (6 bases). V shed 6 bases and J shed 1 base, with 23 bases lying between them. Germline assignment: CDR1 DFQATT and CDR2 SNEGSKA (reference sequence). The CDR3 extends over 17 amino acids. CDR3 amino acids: CSALIQRGPGGTDTQYF. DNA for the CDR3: TGCAGTGCCCTCATTCAACGAGGGCCGGGGGGCACAGATACGCAGTATTTT.

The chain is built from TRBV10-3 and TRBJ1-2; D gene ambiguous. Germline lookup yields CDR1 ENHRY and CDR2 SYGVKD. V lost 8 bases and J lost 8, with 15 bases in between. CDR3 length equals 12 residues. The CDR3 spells CAIPAGAGGYTF. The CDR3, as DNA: TGTGCCATCCCCGCGGGAGCGGGGGGCTACACCTTC.

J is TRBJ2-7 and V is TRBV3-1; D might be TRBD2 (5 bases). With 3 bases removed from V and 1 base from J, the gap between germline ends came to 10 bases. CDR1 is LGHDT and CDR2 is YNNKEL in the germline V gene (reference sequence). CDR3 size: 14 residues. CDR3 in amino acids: CASSQVATSYEQYF. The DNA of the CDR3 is TGTGCCAGCAGCCAGGTAGCGACTTCCTACGAGCAGTACTTC.

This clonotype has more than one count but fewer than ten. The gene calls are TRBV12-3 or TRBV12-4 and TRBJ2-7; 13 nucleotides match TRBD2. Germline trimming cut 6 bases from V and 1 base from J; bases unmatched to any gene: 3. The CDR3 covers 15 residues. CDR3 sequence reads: CASRLAGGPSYEQYF. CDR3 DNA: TGTGCCAGCAGACTAGCGGGAGGGCCGTCCTACGAGCAGTACTTC.

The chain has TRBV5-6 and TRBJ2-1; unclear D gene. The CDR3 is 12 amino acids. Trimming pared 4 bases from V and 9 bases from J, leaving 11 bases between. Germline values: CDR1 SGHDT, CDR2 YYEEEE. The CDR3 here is CASSQYRAEQFF. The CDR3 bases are TGTGCCAGCAGCCAATATCGGGCTGAGCAGTTCTTC.